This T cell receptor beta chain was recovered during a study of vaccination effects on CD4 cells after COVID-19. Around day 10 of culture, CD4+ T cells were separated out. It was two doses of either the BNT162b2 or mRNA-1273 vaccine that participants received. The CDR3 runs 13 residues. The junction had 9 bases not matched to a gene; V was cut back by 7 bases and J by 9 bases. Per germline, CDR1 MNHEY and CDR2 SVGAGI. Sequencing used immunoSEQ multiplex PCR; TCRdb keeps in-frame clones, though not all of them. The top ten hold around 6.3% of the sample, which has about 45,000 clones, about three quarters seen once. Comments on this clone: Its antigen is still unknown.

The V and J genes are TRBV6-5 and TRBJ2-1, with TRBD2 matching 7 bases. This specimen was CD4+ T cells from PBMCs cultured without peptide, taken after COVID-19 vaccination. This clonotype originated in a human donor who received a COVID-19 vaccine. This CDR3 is CASTPGGRGEQFF. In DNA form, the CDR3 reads TGTGCCAGCACCCCGGGGGGTCGGGGTGAGCAGTTCTTC.